This entry describes one TCR beta chain. No antigen is known for it. The assay was immunoSEQ multiplex PCR, and TCRdb's table has in-frame clones only and misses some. The table records more than 2,000,000 clones, around 90% of them present only once. The data derive from a study of shared clonotypes between healthy human individuals. Study observations and caveats: Deeper or shallower sequencing was expected to change how clonotypes are shared among donors. Despite large depth, sorted-subset datasets appeared incompletely sequenced.

The CDR3 is 16 residues long. V trimming: 2 bases; J trimming: 7 bases; junction bases outside the gene matches: 11. Germline CDR1 ENHRY, CDR2 SYGVKD. The sample comprised naive CD4+ T cells sorted from blood. Indicated subset: CD45RA+ positively selected. This TCR came from a man aged 18 to 30 in good health. The chain is built from TRBV10-3 and TRBJ2-7; 10 bases line up with TRBD2. The CDR3 nucleotides read TGTGCCATCAGTGAGCCGAGCGGGAGGGCCGGGGAAGAGCAGTACTTC. As protein: CAISEPSGRAGEEQYF.